The 3 T cell receptor beta chains below come from one sample, sequenced in a study of cytomegalovirus exposure and HLA in healthy donors. 60 Vbeta and 13 Jbeta primers were used in PCR. The method was immunoSEQ multiplex PCR; TCRdb's version includes in-frame clones alone and lacks a portion of them. The data contain more than 95,000 clones, roughly 85% of them seen just once; the ten biggest clones take up approximately 6.3%. The sample consisted of PBMCs. The receptor source for this set is a man between 60 and 70 years old in good health and CMV-seropositive.

This clone was observed a few times. This chain joins TRBV5-1 and TRBJ1-1, with D unresolved. CDR1 and CDR2 from the germline V gene are SGHRS and YFSETQ. Trimming pared 2 bases from V and 1 base from J, leaving 6 bases between. The CDR3 is 13 residues long. CDR3 sequence: CASSFEGNTEAFF. In DNA form, the CDR3 reads TGCGCCAGCAGCTTTGAGGGGAACACTGAAGCTTTCTTT.

This chain connects TRBV9 to TRBJ2-1; no firm D call. CDR3 size: 16 residues. From germline, CDR1 is SGDLS and CDR2 YYNGEE. V was shortened by 0 bases and J by 3 bases, with 13 bases between the two germline ends. The CDR3 DNA is TGTGCCAGCAGCGTAGCCGCGGCAGCTTACTACAATGAGCAGTTCTTC. This sequence encodes CASSVAAAAYYNEQFF.

The chain links TRBV18 to TRBJ2-5, with 8 bases lining up with TRBD1. The J call may be in error: the DNA end matches TRBJ2-7 better. This CDR3 is built from 13 residues. Germline V gene data show CDR1 as KGHSH and CDR2 as LQKENI. The CDR3 here is CASSPRTGHEQYF. The CDR3 region has the DNA TGTGCCAGCTCACCCCGGACAGGGCACGAGCAGTACTTC.